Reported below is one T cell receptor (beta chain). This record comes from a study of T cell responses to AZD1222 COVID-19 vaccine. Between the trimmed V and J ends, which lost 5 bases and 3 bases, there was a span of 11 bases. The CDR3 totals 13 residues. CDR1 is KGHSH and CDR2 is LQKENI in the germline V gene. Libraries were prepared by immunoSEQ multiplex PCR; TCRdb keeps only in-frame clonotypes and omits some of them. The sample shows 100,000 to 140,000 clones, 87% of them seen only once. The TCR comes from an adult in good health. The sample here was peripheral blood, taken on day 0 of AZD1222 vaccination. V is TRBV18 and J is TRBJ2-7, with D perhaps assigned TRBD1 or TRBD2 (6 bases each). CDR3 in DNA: TGTGCCAGCTCAACAGGGACTGGCTACGAGCAGTACTTC. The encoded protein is CASSTGTGYEQYF. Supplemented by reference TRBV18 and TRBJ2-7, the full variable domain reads NAGVMQNPRHLVRRRGQEARLRCSPMKGHSHVYWYRQLPEEGLKFMVYLQKENIIDESGMPKERFSAEFPKEGPSILRIQQVVRGDSAAYFCASSTGTGYEQYFGPGTRLTVT.